The clone carrying this T cell receptor (beta chain) was recorded a few times. Its antigen is unidentified. The data were obtained in a study of cytomegalovirus exposure and HLA in healthy donors. The study ran its PCR with 60 Vbeta and 13 Jbeta primers. Using immunoSEQ multiplex PCR, the repertoire was profiled, and TCRdb retains in-frame clones only, with some absent. The repertoire holds around 100,000 clones, with 65% to 85% as singletons. Study-wide results and caveats: The authors later linked a missense DCLRE1C variant to TCR beta V- and J-gene trimming. Among the sequence variants, a highly shared cluster was likely an artifact of sequencing.

The CDR3 spans 16 residues. Germline V gives CDR1 KGHSH, CDR2 LQKENI. Trimming left V 1 base short and J 2 bases short, with 12 bases between. This chain joins TRBV18 and TRBJ1-5; D unclear. This clonotype originated in a woman aged 18 to 35 in good health and CMV-seronegative. Material: PBMCs. The CDR3 nucleotides read TGTGCCAGCTCACCACTCGGCGGGGTAGGCAATCAGCCCCAGCATTTT. As protein: CASSPLGGVGNQPQHF. The full variable domain, in which reference TRBV18 and TRBJ1-5 provide the parts outside the CDR3, is NAGVMQNPRHLVRRRGQEARLRCSPMKGHSHVYWYRQLPEEGLKFMVYLQKENIIDESGMPKERFSAEFPKEGPSILRIQQVVRGDSAAYFCASSPLGGVGNQPQHFGDGTRLSIL.